Given below is one TCR beta chain in context. Its antigen is unknown. This specimen belongs to a study of cytomegalovirus exposure and HLA in healthy donors. Broader study findings: In a later analysis, TCR beta V- and J-gene trimming was associated with a missense DCLRE1C variant. Donors belonging to an Asian-associated ancestry cluster reportedly showed fewer N-insertions in productive TCRs than the roughly 670-donor mean, according to what a later analysis found. A previous analysis found most TCR beta V segments productive roughly 87% or roughly 30% of the time. Later analysis showed TCR association rates varying by HLA locus, highest for DRB1 and lowest for HLA-C.

Germline values: CDR1 SGHRS, CDR2 YFSETQ. The J segment lost 4 bases and the V segment lost 4 bases, leaving 12 bases of the junction unmatched. The CDR3 runs to 16 residues. Primers for the PCR totalled 60 Vbeta and 13 Jbeta. TCRdb keeps only in-frame clones here, not all; method: immunoSEQ multiplex PCR. Recorded for this sample: around 140,000 clones. The receptor was isolated from a man aged 18-30 years in good health and CMV-seronegative. V is TRBV5-1 and J is TRBJ2-3, with 7 bases fitting TRBD2. Sequenced sample: PBMCs. CDR3 residues: CASSLLSGLGADTQYF. The CDR3 bases are TGCGCCAGCAGCCTCCTTTCTGGACTAGGGGCAGATACGCAGTATTTT.